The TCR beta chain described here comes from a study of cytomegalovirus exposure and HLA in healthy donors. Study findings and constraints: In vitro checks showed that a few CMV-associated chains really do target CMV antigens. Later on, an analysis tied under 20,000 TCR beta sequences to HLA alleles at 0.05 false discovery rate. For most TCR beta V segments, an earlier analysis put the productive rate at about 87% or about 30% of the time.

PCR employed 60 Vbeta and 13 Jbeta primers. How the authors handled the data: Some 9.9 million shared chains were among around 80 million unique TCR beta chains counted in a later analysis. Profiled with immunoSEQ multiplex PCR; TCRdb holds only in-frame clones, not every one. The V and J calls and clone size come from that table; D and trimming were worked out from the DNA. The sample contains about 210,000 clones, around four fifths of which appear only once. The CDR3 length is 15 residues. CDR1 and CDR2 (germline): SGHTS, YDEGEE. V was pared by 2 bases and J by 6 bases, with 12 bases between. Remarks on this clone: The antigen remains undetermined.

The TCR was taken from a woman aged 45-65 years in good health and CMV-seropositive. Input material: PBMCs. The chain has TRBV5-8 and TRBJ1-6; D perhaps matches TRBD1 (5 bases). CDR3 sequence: CASSFRQRFNSPLHF. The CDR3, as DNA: TGTGCCAGCAGCTTTCGACAGAGATTTAATTCACCCCTCCACTTT. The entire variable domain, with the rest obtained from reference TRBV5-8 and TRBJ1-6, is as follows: EAGVTQSPTHLIKTRGQQATLRCSPISGHTSVYWYQQALGLGLQFLLWYDEGEERNRGNFPPRFSGRQFPNYSSELNVNALELEDSALYLCASSFRQRFNSPLHFGNGTRLTVT.